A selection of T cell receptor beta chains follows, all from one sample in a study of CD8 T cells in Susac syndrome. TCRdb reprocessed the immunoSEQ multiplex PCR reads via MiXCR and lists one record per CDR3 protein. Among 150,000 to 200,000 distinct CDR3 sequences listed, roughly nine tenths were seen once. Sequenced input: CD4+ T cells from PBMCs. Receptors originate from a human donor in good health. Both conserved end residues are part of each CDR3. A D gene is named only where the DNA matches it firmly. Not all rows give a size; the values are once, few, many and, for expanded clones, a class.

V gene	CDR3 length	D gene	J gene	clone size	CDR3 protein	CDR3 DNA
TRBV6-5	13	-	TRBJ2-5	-	CASSPGPHQTQYF	TGTGCCAGCAGCCCGGGACCTCACCAGACCCAGTACTTC
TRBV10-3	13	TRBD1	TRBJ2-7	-	CAIRPTGGGEQYF	TGTGCCATCAGACCGACAGGGGGAGGTGAGCAGTACTTC
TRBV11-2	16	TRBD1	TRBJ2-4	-	CASSKGTGIAKNIQYF	TGTGCCAGCAGCAAAGGGACAGGTATAGCCAAAAACATTCAGTACTTC
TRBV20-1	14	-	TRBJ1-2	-	CSARGSGADYGYTF	TGCAGTGCTAGGGGATCCGGGGCGGACTATGGCTACACCTTC
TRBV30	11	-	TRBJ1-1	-	CAGDRYTEAFF	TGTGCCGGGGACCGCTACACTGAAGCTTTCTTT
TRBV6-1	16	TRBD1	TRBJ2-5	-	CASSEAGTGFRETQYF	TGTGCCAGCAGTGAAGCGGGGACAGGCTTTAGAGAGACCCAGTACTTC
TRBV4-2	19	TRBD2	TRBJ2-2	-	CASSQDRSRSSGNTGELFF	TGTGCCAGCAGCCAAGATCGGAGTAGGTCTAGCGGAAACACCGGGGAGCTGTTTTTT
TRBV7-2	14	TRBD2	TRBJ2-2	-	CASSLSGALEELFF	TGTGCCAGCAGCCTTAGCGGGGCCCTTGAGGAGCTGTTTTTT
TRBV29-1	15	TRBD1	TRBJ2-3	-	CSVGGTGVPTDTQYF	TGCAGCGTGGGGGGGACAGGGGTCCCCACAGATACGCAGTATTTT
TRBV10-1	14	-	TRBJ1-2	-	CASSESGQSHGYTF	TGCGCCAGCAGTGAGTCAGGACAATCGCATGGCTACACCTTC
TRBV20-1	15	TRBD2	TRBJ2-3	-	CSAARASGGRYTQYF	TGCAGTGCTGCGAGAGCTAGCGGGGGGAGGTATACGCAGTATTTT
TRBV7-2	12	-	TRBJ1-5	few	CASSFANQPQHF	TGTGCCAGCAGCTTTGCGAATCAGCCCCAGCATTTT
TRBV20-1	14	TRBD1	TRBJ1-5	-	CSAYPRGGNQPQHF	TGCAGTGCTTACCCCAGGGGGGGCAATCAGCCCCAGCATTTT
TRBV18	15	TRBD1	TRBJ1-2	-	CASSPTAGTGEGYTF	TGTGCCAGCTCACCAACTGCCGGGACAGGGGAAGGCTACACCTTC
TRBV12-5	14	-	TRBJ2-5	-	CASGPPGAGETQYF	TGTGCTAGTGGTCCACCGGGGGCCGGAGAGACCCAGTACTTC
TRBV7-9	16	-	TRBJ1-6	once	CASSLLHGSYNSPLHF	TGTGCCAGCAGCTTACTTCATGGCTCCTATAATTCACCCCTCCACTTT